One and the same sample provided the 21 T cell receptor beta chains below, sequenced in a study of monozygotic twins with cystic fibrosis. Sequenced by immunoSEQ multiplex PCR; TCRdb stores in-frame clones only, minus some. The data show 8,000 or so clones, 90% to 95% seen once. Input material: blood. The receptor source for this set is a boy aged 2 to 10 with cystic fibrosis.

The chain carries TRBV28 and TRBJ2-7, with D possibly matching TRBD2 (5 bases). CDR1 MDHEN and CDR2 SYDVKM come from the germline V gene. Trimming took off 6 bases at V and 3 bases at J, with 18 bases between the two ends. CDR3 length equals 15 residues. Written as DNA, the CDR3 is TGTGCCAGCAGCCCATCCGGGGTGCCAGACTACGAGCAGTACTTC. It specifies CASSPSGVPDYEQYF.

The DNA of the CDR3 is TGTGCCAGTAGTACCGGACTAGCGGGGGGTTTCACCGGGGAGCTGTTTTTT. Amino acid sequence: CASSTGLAGGFTGELFF. This chain uses TRBV19 with TRBJ2-2; 14 bases match TRBD2. This CDR3 region has 17 residues. Germline assignment: CDR1 LNHDA and CDR2 SQIVND (reference sequence). Trimming removed 4 bases from V and 4 bases from J; junction bases left unmatched: 5.

Concerning this clone itself: The junction does not match germline at one end; this may be a read error. The gene calls are TRBV7-2 and TRBJ1-1, with D possibly matching TRBD1 (5 bases). The CDR3 has 14 amino acids. CDR1 and CDR2 (germline): SGHTA, FQGNSA. This CDR3 reads CASSLGTGREEAFF. The CDR3 nucleotides are TGTGCCAGCAGTTTAGGGACCGGACGCGAGGAAGCTTTCTTT.

CDR3: CASSLRGGDGANVLTF. CDR3 coding DNA: TGTGCCAGCAGCTTAAGGGGTGGGGACGGGGCCAACGTCCTGACTTTC. The rearrangement links TRBV7-9 to TRBJ2-6; perhaps D is TRBD1 or TRBD2 (5 bases each). CDR3 length: 16 amino acids. The germline gives CDR1 SEHNR, CDR2 FQNEAQ (reference sequence). V lost 2 bases, J lost 4 bases, and 12 bases lay in between.

The rearrangement joins TRBV4-3 to TRBJ1-2, with D maybe TRBD1 (5 bases). CDR3 length: 16 amino acids. V was shortened by 2 bases and J by 4 bases, with 17 bases between the two germline ends. The V gene's germline CDR1 is LGHNA and CDR2 YSLEER. The CDR3 bases are TGCGCCAGCAGCCAAATAGGTGCAGGGAGATCCTATGGCTACACCTTC. Translated, it gives CASSQIGAGRSYGYTF.

The V and J genes are TRBV6-6 and TRBJ2-1; D is unclear. The CDR3 is made up of 14 amino acids. Trimming left V 0 bases short and J 3 bases short, with 6 bases between. In germline, CDR1 is MNHNY, CDR2 SVGAGI (reference sequence). The CDR3 region is CASSYSTSYNEQFF. The CDR3 DNA is TGTGCCAGCAGTTACTCGACGAGCTACAATGAGCAGTTCTTC.

The chain has TRBV6-1 and TRBJ2-2, with D hard to call. CDR1 is MNHNS, CDR2 SASEGT, per germline. The V end lost 1 base, the J end lost 6 bases, and 12 bases lay between the germline ends. CDR3 length: 15 amino acids. CDR3 in DNA: TGTGCCAGCAGTGAAGAAGAGAGTGGGGCCGGGGAGCTGTTTTTT. Amino acid sequence: CASSEEESGAGELFF.

This chain joins TRBV9 and TRBJ2-1, with D possibly being TRBD1 (6 bases). The CDR3 is 13 amino acids. CDR1 is SGDLS and CDR2 is YYNGEE in the germline V gene. The V end lost 3 bases, the J end lost 4 bases, and 8 bases lay between the germline ends. CDR3 sequence: CASSGDKYNEQFF. The CDR3 nucleotides read TGTGCCAGCAGCGGGGACAAATACAATGAGCAGTTCTTC. The variable domain in full, completed from reference TRBV9 and TRBJ2-1, reads DSGVTQTPKHLITATGQRVTLRCSPRSGDLSVYWYQQSLDQGLQFLIQYYNGEERAKGNILERFSAQQFPDLHSELNLSSLELGDSALYFCASSGDKYNEQFFGPGTRLTVL.

This chain joins TRBV6-5 and TRBJ2-7; D is perhaps TRBD2 (6 bases). The V end was cut by 0 bases, the J end by 0 bases, with 12 bases between. This CDR3 is built from 16 residues. CDR1 is MNHEY, CDR2 SVGAGI, per germline. The CDR3 here is CASSYSYTGSSYEQYF. In DNA form, the CDR3 reads TGTGCCAGCAGTTACTCATATACCGGGAGCTCCTACGAGCAGTACTTC.

This chain links TRBV20-1 with TRBJ2-3, with a weak D call TRBD1 (5 bases). CDR3 length equals 11 residues. The V end was cut by 5 bases, the J end by 6 bases, with 9 bases between. Looked up from germline, CDR1 is DFQATT and CDR2 is SNEGSKA (reference sequence). The CDR3 bases are TGCAGTGCTGTAAGACAGGATACGCAGTATTTT. Translation gives CSAVRQDTQYF.

CDR3 DNA: TGTGCCAGCAGCTTAGTGGGACGGCGGCACACTGAAGCTTTCTTT. It translates to CASSLVGRRHTEAFF. The chain carries TRBV11-3 and TRBJ1-1; D perhaps matches TRBD1 (5 bases). Germline V lookup: CDR1 SGHNT, CDR2 YENEEA. V was clipped by 1 base and J by 3 bases, with 12 bases between them. The CDR3 length is 15 residues.

The chain employs TRBV25-1 and TRBJ2-7; 7 bases match TRBD2. CDR3 length: 14 amino acids. V trimming: 11 bases; J trimming: 2 bases; junction bases outside the gene matches: 12. CDR1 is MGHDK, CDR2 SYGVNS, per germline. In nucleotides, the CDR3 is TGTGCCGTGGGGGGGACGCGATTGGCCTACGAGCAGTACTTC. Its translation: CAVGGTRLAYEQYF.

J is TRBJ2-3 and V is TRBV11-3, with 8 bases that match TRBD1. The CDR3 runs 14 residues. V lost 5 bases to trimming and J lost 3 bases; unmatched junction nucleotides: 4. Per germline, CDR1 SGHNT and CDR2 YENEEA. CDR3 in amino acids: CASSDRTGTDTQYF. The CDR3 region has the DNA TGTGCCAGCAGCGACCGGACAGGGACAGATACGCAGTATTTT.

This chain uses TRBV5-1 with TRBJ2-3, with TRBD2 identical over 7 bases. Germline trimming cut 0 bases from V and 2 bases from J; bases unmatched to any gene: 12. The length of the CDR3 is 18 residues. In germline, CDR1 is SGHRS, CDR2 YFSETQ. The CDR3 sequence: CASSLAGTNSRVTDTQYF. The DNA of the CDR3 is TGCGCCAGCAGCTTGGCGGGGACTAATAGCAGGGTCACAGATACGCAGTATTTT.

The gene calls are TRBV5-1 and TRBJ1-1; D is perhaps TRBD1 (5 bases). CDR1 SGHRS and CDR2 YFSETQ come from the germline V gene. The V gene lost 0 bases and the J gene lost 1 base, with 13 bases spanning the gap. The CDR3 consists of 16 residues. DNA for the CDR3: TGCGCCAGCAGCTTGGGGGTCGGGACGGCGAACACTGAAGCTTTCTTT. Its translation: CASSLGVGTANTEAFF. The full variable domain, completed using reference TRBV5-1 and TRBJ1-1, is KAGVTQTPRYLIKTRGQQVTLSCSPISGHRSVSWYQQTPGQGLQFLFEYFSETQRNKGNFPGRFSGRQFSNSRSEMNVSTLELGDSALYLCASSLGVGTANTEAFFGQGTRLTVV.

V gene TRBV29-1 combines with J gene TRBJ2-2, with 7 nucleotides matching TRBD1. Germline V CDR1 and CDR2: SQVTM, ANQGSEA. This CDR3 has 12 amino acids. V lost 5 bases to trimming and J lost 6 bases; unmatched junction nucleotides: 3. In DNA form, the CDR3 reads TGCAGCGTTTGGACAGGTCCCGGGGAGCTGTTTTTT. Translated: CSVWTGPGELFF.

The chain uses TRBV14 and TRBJ2-1; D is unresolved. The ends were cut back, 1 base at V and 0 bases at J, with 10 bases in the middle. Per the germline V gene, CDR1 is SGHDN and CDR2 is FVKESK. The CDR3 totals 16 residues. CDR3 coding DNA: TGTGCCAGCAGCCAAGGCGTCTTGCACTCCTACAATGAGCAGTTCTTC. It is translated as CASSQGVLHSYNEQFF.

The chain is built from TRBV27 and TRBJ1-2, with D hard to call. CDR1 and CDR2 from the germline V gene are MNHEY and SMNVEV (reference sequence). The length of the CDR3 is 16 residues. Trimming shortened V by 4 bases and J by 3 bases, and 18 bases separated the two germline ends. The CDR3 loop is CASSWGAVQGHYGYTF. CDR3 coding DNA: TGTGCCAGCAGTTGGGGTGCCGTACAAGGCCACTATGGCTACACCTTC.

The chain links TRBV6-1 to TRBJ2-7; D remains unclear. The V end lost 4 bases, the J end lost 2 bases, and 0 bases lay between the germline ends. This CDR3 has 10 residues. Per the germline V gene, CDR1 is MNHNS and CDR2 is SASEGT. The CDR3 DNA reads as TGTGCCAGCAGTGCCTACGAGCAGTACTTC. Amino acid sequence: CASSAYEQYF.

DNA of the CDR3: TGCGCCAGCGAAGACTTATACAATGAGCAGTTCTTC. Amino acid sequence: CASEDLYNEQFF. The V call is TRBV10-2, the J call TRBJ2-1; D is unclear. V lost 8 bases and J lost 4, with 9 bases in between. The CDR3 consists of 12 residues. Germline assignment: CDR1 WSHSY and CDR2 SAAADI.

The chain recombines TRBV5-5 with TRBJ2-7; a possible D gene is TRBD2 (6 bases). The germline V and J ends were trimmed by 4 bases and 0 bases, with 23 bases remaining between them. Looked up from germline, CDR1 is SGHKS and CDR2 is YYEKEE (reference sequence). The CDR3 extends over 18 amino acids. CDR3 sequence (DNA): TGTGCCAGCAGCCCCGAATCGGTCCGGGACTTTCCCTCCTACGAGCAGTACTTC. It is translated as CASSPESVRDFPSYEQYF.